This T cell receptor (beta chain) was observed in a study of blood T cells in healthy people across ages. The CDR3 is made up of 12 amino acids. Germline CDR1 MNHEY, CDR2 SVGAGI. Trimming cost V 8 bases and J 3 bases, with 8 bases left between them. This clonotype showed up just a few times. Its antigen is still unknown. Study outcomes and limitations: Researchers deemed the diversity estimates from one million T cells underestimates.

A sample-barcoded 5' primer and a J-beta primer mix were used in a second PCR of roughly 6 to 11 cycles. MiXCR, run by TCRdb on the 5' RACE reads, gives a single entry per CDR3 protein. Found here are about 900,000 distinct CDR3 sequences, 62% of them singletons; the top ten hold about a quarter. Each donor had approximately 10 milliliters of peripheral blood drawn. The rearrangement uses TRBV6-5 and TRBJ2-1; D possibly matches TRBD1 or TRBD2 (6 bases each). Sequencing was performed on blood. The sequence was obtained from a man aged 30-40 years in good health. CDR3 nucleotides: TGTGCCAGCGGGGGGCTCTACAATGAGCAGTTCTTC. Its protein is CASGGLYNEQFF.